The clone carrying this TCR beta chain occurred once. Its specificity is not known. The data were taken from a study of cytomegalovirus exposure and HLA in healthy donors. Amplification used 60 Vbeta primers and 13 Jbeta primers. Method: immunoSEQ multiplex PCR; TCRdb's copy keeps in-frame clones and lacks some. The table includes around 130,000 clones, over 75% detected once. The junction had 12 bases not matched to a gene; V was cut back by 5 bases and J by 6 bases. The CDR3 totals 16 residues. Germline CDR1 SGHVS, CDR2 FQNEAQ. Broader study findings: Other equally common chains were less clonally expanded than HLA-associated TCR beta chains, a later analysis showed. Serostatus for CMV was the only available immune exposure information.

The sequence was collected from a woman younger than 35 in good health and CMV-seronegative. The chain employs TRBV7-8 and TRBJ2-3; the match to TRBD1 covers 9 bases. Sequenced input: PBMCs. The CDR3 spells CASSISGTGRSDTQYF. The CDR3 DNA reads TGTGCCAGCAGCATATCCGGGACAGGGAGGTCCGATACGCAGTATTTT. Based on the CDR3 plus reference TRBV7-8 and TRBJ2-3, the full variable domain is GAGVSQSPRYKVAKRGQDVALRCDPISGHVSLFWYQQALGQGPEFLTYFQNEAQLDKSGLPSDRFFAERPEGSVSTLKIQRTQQEDSAVYLCASSISGTGRSDTQYFGPGTRLTVL.